Shown below are 2 T cell receptor beta chains from a single sample sequenced in a study of blood T cells in healthy people across ages. The use of a sample-barcoded 5' primer and a J-beta primer mix characterized a second PCR of roughly 7 to 12 cycles. One entry per CDR3 protein, called by TCRdb with MiXCR from the 5' RACE reads. The sample includes about 970,000 distinct CDR3 sequences, roughly 50% of them seen just once. Sequenced: blood. The receptor source for this set is a woman aged 55 to 70 in good health.

The V call is TRBV15, the J call TRBJ2-2; no clear D. V gave up 5 bases and J gave up 7 bases, with 8 bases separating them. The CDR3 is made up of 12 amino acids. The germline V gene has CDR1 LNHNV and CDR2 YYDKDF (reference sequence). The CDR3 region has the DNA TGTGCCACCAGCCGAACCGTCGGGGAGCTGTTTTTT. Amino acids: CATSRTVGELFF.

This clonotype was counted a few times. The chain is built from TRBV28 and TRBJ2-5; either TRBD1 or TRBD2 may fit D (6 bases each). Trimming took 11 bases from V and 7 from J, leaving 23 bases between them. Germline CDR1 reads MDHEN; CDR2 reads SYDVKM. This CDR3 is 14 amino acids long. The CDR3, as DNA: TGTGCCGCGAGGATGGGGGGCGCGGGGATGACCCAGTACTTC. Encoded protein: CAARMGGAGMTQYF.